A single sample gave rise to the 15 T cell receptor beta chains below, sequenced in a study of blood T cell repertoires in COVID-19. The data were produced by immunoSEQ multiplex PCR, yet TCRdb's version contains in-frame clones alone and is incomplete. The sample has 110,000 to 150,000 clones, about nine tenths seen once; the top ten hold roughly 12%. The sample taken for sequencing was PBMCs or T cells enriched from blood (not recorded which). The origin of the receptors is a man aged 55 to 69 who had recovered from COVID-19.

The rearrangement links TRBV15 to TRBJ2-4; 7 bases match TRBD1. This CDR3 has 14 amino acids. Trimming at V came to 1 base and at J to 10 bases, leaving 7 bases not matched to a gene. CDR1 and CDR2 (germline): LNHNV, YYDKDF (reference sequence). The CDR3 DNA reads as TGTGCCACCAGCAGAGTGTGGGACAGTTCTATTCAGTACTTC. Its translation: CATSRVWDSSIQYF.

The J gene is TRBJ1-1, the V gene TRBV10-2; 8 bases are shared with TRBD1. J was trimmed by 10 bases and V by 4 bases; bases with no gene match: 8. Germline-derived CDR1 and CDR2 are WSHSY and SAAADI. This CDR3 is built from 13 residues. CDR3 protein: CASSGGQAPGAFF. CDR3 sequence (DNA): TGCGCCAGCAGTGGGGGACAGGCCCCTGGAGCTTTCTTT.

J is TRBJ2-1 and V is TRBV9; tentatively, D is TRBD2 (5 bases). V was trimmed by 2 bases and J by 2 bases, leaving 8 bases between them. This CDR3 contains 14 residues. The germline gives CDR1 SGDLS, CDR2 YYNGEE. This chain's CDR3 is CASSVFGAYNEQFF. The CDR3 coding sequence is TGTGCCAGCAGCGTCTTCGGGGCCTACAATGAGCAGTTCTTC.

This clone was detected once. The chain carries TRBV5-8 and TRBJ2-5, with TRBD1 matching over 11 bases. Germline CDR1 SGHTS, CDR2 YDEGEE. This CDR3 is 15 amino acids long. V shed 4 bases and J 5 bases; nucleotides not matched to a gene: 7. The CDR3 bases are TGTGCCAGCAGCGGACAGGGGGCTGGTGGGGAGACCCAGTACTTC. It yields the protein CASSGQGAGGETQYF.

The chain recombines TRBV28 with TRBJ1-3; weak D call: TRBD1 (6 bases). The germline gives CDR1 MDHEN, CDR2 SYDVKM. This CDR3 comprises 13 residues. Trimming took 6 bases from V and 2 from J, leaving 8 bases between them. CDR3 sequence reads: CASRAGAGNTIYF. In nucleotides, the CDR3 is TGTGCCAGCAGGGCAGGGGCTGGAAACACCATATATTTT.

Worth noting for this clone: Mismatch with germline at one junction end may stem from a read error. The V gene is TRBV23-1, the J gene TRBJ2-7; perhaps TRBD2 as D (7 bases). TRBV23-1 is flagged as an ORF with uncertain function. There are 15 residues in the CDR3. The CDR3 here is CTSSQSRGTNYEQYF. The CDR3 nucleotides are TGCACCAGCAGTCAATCTAGGGGGACTAACTACGAGCAGTACTTC.

This clone was detected once. The rearrangement joins TRBV12-3 or TRBV12-4 to TRBJ2-1, with TRBD1 as a possible D gene (5 bases). Trimming removed 2 bases from V and 10 bases from J, with 9 bases in between. The CDR3 has 12 amino acids. As DNA, the CDR3 is TGTGCCAGCAGTTTAAGGGGTGTGGAGCAGTTCTTC. It is translated as CASSLRGVEQFF.

The genes are TRBV7-2 and TRBJ1-6; 7 bases are a match to TRBD1. CDR1 and CDR2 (germline): SGHTA, FQGNSA. The CDR3 is 17 residues long. Germline trimming cut 5 bases from V and 8 bases from J; bases unmatched to any gene: 15. The CDR3 DNA reads as TGTGCCAGCAGCCCGAGAGGGGGACAGAGGATTGATTCACCCCTCCACTTT. Its translation: CASSPRGGQRIDSPLHF.

The sample holds a few counts of this clone. Other DNA sequences in the sample encode the same CDR3. This chain links TRBV18 with TRBJ1-4, with 7 nucleotides matching TRBD1. The CDR3 has 14 residues. Per the germline V gene, CDR1 is KGHSH and CDR2 is LQKENI. Germline trimming cut 5 bases from V and 5 bases from J; bases unmatched to any gene: 5. The CDR3 reads CASSRQGTNEKLFF. Here the CDR3 DNA reads TGTGCCAGCTCAAGACAGGGCACGAATGAAAAACTGTTTTTT. The whole variable domain, remainder taken from reference TRBV18 and TRBJ1-4, is NAGVMQNPRHLVRRRGQEARLRCSPMKGHSHVYWYRQLPEEGLKFMVYLQKENIIDESGMPKERFSAEFPKEGPSILRIQQVVRGDSAAYFCASSRQGTNEKLFFGSGTQLSVL.

V usage is TRBV28 and J usage is TRBJ2-3, with D unresolved. The CDR3 length is 12 residues. V lost 5 bases and J 2 bases, leaving 5 bases between the germline ends. The germline V gene encodes CDR1 MDHEN and CDR2 SYDVKM. CDR3 sequence reads: CASSPTTDTQYF. The CDR3 DNA reads as TGTGCCAGCAGTCCTACCACAGATACGCAGTATTTT.

This rearrangement joins TRBV16 to TRBJ2-2; TRBD1 is a possible D gene (5 bases). The germline V gene has CDR1 KGHSY and CDR2 FQNENV. The V gene lost 0 bases and the J gene lost 4 bases, with 9 bases spanning the gap. The CDR3 contains 15 residues. This CDR3 is CASSQSHRPTGELFF. The CDR3 nucleotides read TGTGCCAGCAGCCAATCTCACAGGCCCACCGGGGAGCTGTTTTTT.

CDR3 in amino acids: CASSVGGRGYNEQFF. CDR3 bases: TGTGCCAGCAGCGTAGGCGGGAGGGGTTACAATGAGCAGTTCTTC. The V and J genes are TRBV9 and TRBJ2-1, with 9 bases fitting TRBD2. CDR3 length: 15 amino acids. With 0 bases clipped from V and 4 bases from J, the junction kept 2 bases outside the gene matches. The germline V gene has CDR1 SGDLS and CDR2 YYNGEE.

V and J are TRBV27 and TRBJ1-1; 8 bases are a match to TRBD1. The CDR3 is 16 residues long. Germline lookup yields CDR1 MNHEY and CDR2 SMNVEV (reference sequence). The V segment lost 7 bases and the J segment 4 bases; nucleotides outside the gene matches: 14. CDR3 loop: CASKQGGGGSLTEAFF. CDR3 nucleotides: TGTGCCAGCAAACAGGGGGGCGGAGGGTCCCTCACTGAAGCTTTCTTT.

The gene calls are TRBV2 and TRBJ2-1, with TRBD2 matching over 12 bases. Unmatched junction bases numbered 1, after V lost 5 bases and J lost 8 bases. The length of the CDR3 is 13 residues. The germline gives CDR1 SNHLY, CDR2 FYNNEI. The CDR3 coding sequence is TGTGCCAGCAGTACTAGCGGGGGGTATGAGCAGTTCTTC. Translated: CASSTSGGYEQFF.

This chain uses TRBV19 with TRBJ2-1; 12 bases are shared with TRBD2. The CDR3 totals 18 residues. J gave up 7 bases and V 3 bases, and 13 bases lay outside the gene matches. Germline V gene lookup returns CDR1 LNHDA and CDR2 SQIVND (reference sequence). The CDR3 region is CASSIRNLLAGGSNEQFF. As DNA, the CDR3 is TGTGCCAGTAGTATTCGAAACCTACTAGCGGGAGGTTCGAATGAGCAGTTCTTC.